This is a list of T cell receptor beta chains from one sample in a study of cytomegalovirus exposure and HLA in healthy donors. Profiling relied on immunoSEQ multiplex PCR, and the TCRdb table lists in-frame clones only, not all of them. The repertoire holds approximately 110,000 clones, with roughly 85% as singletons. The sequencing input was PBMCs. The receptors shown here come from a woman between 40 and 50 years old in good health and CMV-seronegative. Both conserved end residues are part of each CDR3. D genes are given only for firm matches. Size is stated for part of the rows, as once, few or many counts, or as a class when the clone is expanded.

DNA: TGTGCCAGTAGTAGTGGAGCGGAAGCTTTCTTT
CDR3: CASSSGAEAFF
J: TRBJ1-1
D: .
size: .
V: TRBV19

DNA: TGTGCCAGCAGTGGGGGGGACGGGGATTCACCCCTCCACTTT
CDR3: CASSGGDGDSPLHF
J: TRBJ1-6
D: .
size: few
V: TRBV6-1

DNA: TGCGCCAGCAGCTCGGCGGACAGTCCGGGGCAAGAGACCCAGTACTTC
CDR3: CASSSADSPGQETQYF
J: TRBJ2-5
D: .
size: .
V: TRBV5-1

DNA: TGTGCCAGCAGCTCGCCGACAGGGACCCAAGAGACCCAGTACTTC
CDR3: CASSSPTGTQETQYF
J: TRBJ2-5
D: TRBD1
size: few
V: TRBV7-9

DNA: TGTGCCAGCAGTTTACACCAGGGGGCGTCGGGCAATCAGCCCCAGCATTTT
CDR3: CASSLHQGASGNQPQHF
J: TRBJ1-5
D: TRBD1
size: .
V: TRBV28

DNA: TGTGCCAGCAGTATGGGACAGACCTACGAGCAGTACTTC
CDR3: CASSMGQTYEQYF
J: TRBJ2-7
D: TRBD1
size: .
V: TRBV27

DNA: TGTGCCAGCAGCTCCAGGGACAGGGGGATTACTAATGAAAAACTGTTTTTT
CDR3: CASSSRDRGITNEKLFF
J: TRBJ1-4
D: TRBD1
size: .
V: TRBV7-9

DNA: TGCGCCAGCAGCCAAGATCCGATAGGGGACGAGCAGTACTTC
CDR3: CASSQDPIGDEQYF
J: TRBJ2-7
D: .
size: .
V: TRBV4-3

DNA: TGTGCCAGCAGCTTCTCCTCTCGAGATACGCAGTATTTT
CDR3: CASSFSSRDTQYF
J: TRBJ2-3
D: .
size: once
V: TRBV7-2

DNA: TGTGCCAGCAGCCAAGATCGCCTAGCGGGAGTCAATGAGCAGTTCTTC
CDR3: CASSQDRLAGVNEQFF
J: TRBJ2-1
D: TRBD2
size: .
V: TRBV4-2

DNA: TGTGCCAGCAGCTTTCGGACTGGGCCTGCAGAGACCCAGTACTTC
CDR3: CASSFRTGPAETQYF
J: TRBJ2-5
D: .
size: few
V: TRBV13

DNA: TGCGCCAGCAGCTTGGCCGGACAGGGTCAGGACGAGCAGTACTTC
CDR3: CASSLAGQGQDEQYF
J: TRBJ2-7
D: TRBD1
size: .
V: TRBV5-1

DNA: TGTGCCAGCAGTGATAGAACAGGGGAAGAGACCCAGTACTTC
CDR3: CASSDRTGEETQYF
J: TRBJ2-5
D: TRBD1
size: .
V: TRBV2

DNA: TGCAGCGTTGCAGGGGGCCTTTCCTACGAGCAGTACTTC
CDR3: CSVAGGLSYEQYF
J: TRBJ2-7
D: TRBD1
size: .
V: TRBV29-1

DNA: TGTGCCAGCAGCTTACTGGGCTGGAACACTGAAGCTTTCTTT
CDR3: CASSLLGWNTEAFF
J: TRBJ1-1
D: .
size: .
V: TRBV7-2

DNA: TGTGCCAGCAGCCATCGACTAGCGGCCATCCAAGAGACCCAGTACTTC
CDR3: CASSHRLAAIQETQYF
J: TRBJ2-5
D: TRBD2
size: .
V: TRBV7-2

DNA: TGTGCCAGCAGCTCCTTGGGGGGGGGCCCCTACTACGAGCAGTACTTC
CDR3: CASSSLGGGPYYEQYF
J: TRBJ2-7
D: .
size: .
V: TRBV11-2

DNA: TGCGCCAGCAGGCGAATGACTAGCGGAGAAGAGACCCAGTACTTC
CDR3: CASRRMTSGEETQYF
J: TRBJ2-5
D: TRBD2
size: .
V: TRBV5-1

DNA: TGCGCCAGCAGCTCCATTACCGGGACAGGGTTGGATGAGCAGTTCTTC
CDR3: CASSSITGTGLDEQFF
J: TRBJ2-1
D: TRBD1
size: few
V: TRBV5-1

DNA: TGTGCCAGCAGTTGGTCTAGGAACACCATATATTTT
CDR3: CASSWSRNTIYF
J: TRBJ1-3
D: .
size: .
V: TRBV28

DNA: TGTGCCAGCAGCTTGGACACAGGGACCGGTGAAGCTTTCTTT
CDR3: CASSLDTGTGEAFF
J: TRBJ1-1
D: .
size: .
V: TRBV5-6

DNA: TGTGCCAGCAGTTTGTCGCAGGGACTTAACACCGGGGAGCTGTTTTTT
CDR3: CASSLSQGLNTGELFF
J: TRBJ2-2
D: .
size: .
V: TRBV6-5

DNA: TGTGCCTGGAGTGTAGATCCGGACTTCCTGGGGTCAGATACGCAGTATTTT
CDR3: CAWSVDPDFLGSDTQYF
J: TRBJ2-3
D: .
size: .
V: TRBV30

DNA: TGCGCCAGCAGTGAGGGCGACAGGGGATGGTATGGCTACACCTTC
CDR3: CASSEGDRGWYGYTF
J: TRBJ1-2
D: TRBD1
size: .
V: TRBV10-2

DNA: TGTGCCAGTAGTATAGGGGACAGGGCCCCGGGCGAGACCCAGTACTTC
CDR3: CASSIGDRAPGETQYF
J: TRBJ2-5
D: TRBD1
size: few
V: TRBV19

DNA: TGCGCCAGCAGCCCGAACAGGGCCCATGGGGCTTTCTTT
CDR3: CASSPNRAHGAFF
J: TRBJ1-1
D: .
size: .
V: TRBV5-1

DNA: TGTGCCAGCAGCCGGGGACTAGCGGGGGGGCCGGGAAACATTCAGTACTTC
CDR3: CASSRGLAGGPGNIQYF
J: TRBJ2-4
D: TRBD2
size: .
V: TRBV7-9

DNA: TGTGCCAGCAGCTTCGGTACCGGGGGGCCATACAATGAGCAGTTCTTC
CDR3: CASSFGTGGPYNEQFF
J: TRBJ2-1
D: .
size: few
V: TRBV5-4

DNA: TGTGCCAGCAGCCCCGAACAGGGGGAAAATGAAAAACTGTTTTTT
CDR3: CASSPEQGENEKLFF
J: TRBJ1-4
D: TRBD1
size: .
V: TRBV9

DNA: TGTGCCAGCAGCTTGGGGACAGGGCGTGGAAGCTATGGCTACACCTTC
CDR3: CASSLGTGRGSYGYTF
J: TRBJ1-2
D: TRBD1
size: few
V: TRBV5-4

DNA: TGTGCCAGCACTCTCGACAGATCAAATCAGCCCCAGCATTTT
CDR3: CASTLDRSNQPQHF
J: TRBJ1-5
D: .
size: .
V: TRBV6-1

DNA: TGTGCCAGCAGTACAGGGCTCTCTGGAAACACCATATATTTT
CDR3: CASSTGLSGNTIYF
J: TRBJ1-3
D: .
size: once
V: TRBV5-6

DNA: TGTGCCAGCAGCCTCTTCGGGGGGCGGGGTTCTTACAATGAGCAGTTCTTC
CDR3: CASSLFGGRGSYNEQFF
J: TRBJ2-1
D: .
size: once
V: TRBV7-9

DNA: TGTGCCAGCAGCCCGACTAGCGGGGGGGCCGGCACAGATACGCAGTATTTT
CDR3: CASSPTSGGAGTDTQYF
J: TRBJ2-3
D: TRBD2
size: .
V: TRBV9

DNA: TGTGCCAGCAGGTCCGCGGGGGCGGCTGGAAACACCATATATTTT
CDR3: CASRSAGAAGNTIYF
J: TRBJ1-3
D: .
size: .
V: TRBV27

DNA: TGTGCCAGCAGTTGGGACAGGGAGGCCTACGAGCAGTACTTC
CDR3: CASSWDREAYEQYF
J: TRBJ2-7
D: TRBD1
size: .
V: TRBV27

DNA: TGTGCCTGGAGCGAACTAGCGGGCAACCAAGAGACCCAGTACTTC
CDR3: CAWSELAGNQETQYF
J: TRBJ2-5
D: TRBD2
size: .
V: TRBV30

DNA: TGTGCCAGCGCCCTGGGGGGTGGCGGAAACACCATATATTTT
CDR3: CASALGGGGNTIYF
J: TRBJ1-3
D: .
size: .
V: TRBV9

DNA: TGTGCCAGCACCGACACGAGCTCCTACAATGAGCAGTTCTTC
CDR3: CASTDTSSYNEQFF
J: TRBJ2-1
D: .
size: .
V: TRBV9

DNA: TGTGCTAGTTCACACGGGGTTTCGGGGAACACTGAAGCTTTCTTT
CDR3: CASSHGVSGNTEAFF
J: TRBJ1-1
D: .
size: .
V: TRBV12-5

DNA: TGTGCCTCTCAAGAGGCAAACTCCTACGAGCAGTACTTC
CDR3: CASQEANSYEQYF
J: TRBJ2-7
D: .
size: once
V: TRBV25-1

DNA: TGTGCCAGTAGTATTGCTTCGGGAGATAATTCACCCCTCCACTTT
CDR3: CASSIASGDNSPLHF
J: TRBJ1-6
D: .
size: .
V: TRBV19

DNA: TGTGCCAGCTCACCCTTGACAGGTGGGAAGACCCAGTACTTC
CDR3: CASSPLTGGKTQYF
J: TRBJ2-5
D: .
size: .
V: TRBV18

DNA: TGTTCCAGCGGGGCTAGCGGATCCTACGAGCAGTACTTC
CDR3: CSSGASGSYEQYF
J: TRBJ2-7
D: TRBD2
size: .
V: TRBV7-9

DNA: TGTGCCAGCAGAAAGACAGGGGAGTCCTATAATTCACCCCTCCACTTT
CDR3: CASRKTGESYNSPLHF
J: TRBJ1-6
D: TRBD1
size: once
V: TRBV28

DNA: TGTGCCAGCAGCCTCGGGCCGGAGGATGGCTACACCTTC
CDR3: CASSLGPEDGYTF
J: TRBJ1-2
D: .
size: .
V: TRBV7-8

DNA: TGTGCCAGCAGTTTCCAGGGGTCGGGCTCCTACAATGAGCAGTTCTTC
CDR3: CASSFQGSGSYNEQFF
J: TRBJ2-1
D: .
size: .
V: TRBV28

DNA: TGTGCCAGCAGCCCAACTAGAGCCGGGGAGCTGTTTTTT
CDR3: CASSPTRAGELFF
J: TRBJ2-2
D: .
size: .
V: TRBV7-8

DNA: TGTGCCAGCAGTTCCCCGGGACAGGGTAAGAGGGAGCAGTACTTC
CDR3: CASSSPGQGKREQYF
J: TRBJ2-7
D: TRBD1
size: .
V: TRBV28

DNA: TGTGCCAGCAGCCAAGCAGGGTTCAATCAGCCCCAGCATTTT
CDR3: CASSQAGFNQPQHF
J: TRBJ1-5
D: .
size: .
V: TRBV14

DNA: TGTGCCACCGGACATCGGTTCTACAATGAGCAGTTCTTC
CDR3: CATGHRFYNEQFF
J: TRBJ2-1
D: .
size: .
V: TRBV15

DNA: TGTGCCAGTAGTATAGGCAGGGACACCGGGGAGCTGTTTTTT
CDR3: CASSIGRDTGELFF
J: TRBJ2-2
D: .
size: .
V: TRBV19

DNA: TGTGCCAGCAGCTTCAGGGGGAAGGACGAGCAGTACTTC
CDR3: CASSFRGKDEQYF
J: TRBJ2-7
D: TRBD1
size: .
V: TRBV7-2

DNA: TGCGCCAGCAGTCATGGTGGTGTCGGGACAGGGTCCTATAGCAATCAGCCCCAGCATTTT
CDR3: CASSHGGVGTGSYSNQPQHF
J: TRBJ1-5
D: TRBD1
size: .
V: TRBV23-1